The T cell receptor (beta chain) under discussion was sequenced for a study of OX40 agonist ivuxolimab in advanced cancers. Generated by immunoSEQ multiplex PCR, the TCRdb table keeps only in-frame clones and is missing some. The profile shows some 100,000 clones, 90% of them singletons. V was pared by 2 bases and J by 2 bases, with 12 bases between. The CDR3 contains 15 residues. Germline V gene lookup returns CDR1 SNHLY and CDR2 FYNNEI. This clone has just one count. This TCR was recovered from an adult with an advanced solid tumor such as melanoma, head and neck, liver or kidney cancer. The specimen was CD4+ or CD8+ T cells sorted from blood, collected in a trial of the OX40 agonist ivuxolimab. The V call is TRBV2, the J call TRBJ1-1; D is possibly TRBD1 (5 bases). CDR3 sequence (DNA): TGTGCCAGCAGTGAAACTACACAGGTTAACACTGAAGCTTTCTTT. Its translation: CASSETTQVNTEAFF.